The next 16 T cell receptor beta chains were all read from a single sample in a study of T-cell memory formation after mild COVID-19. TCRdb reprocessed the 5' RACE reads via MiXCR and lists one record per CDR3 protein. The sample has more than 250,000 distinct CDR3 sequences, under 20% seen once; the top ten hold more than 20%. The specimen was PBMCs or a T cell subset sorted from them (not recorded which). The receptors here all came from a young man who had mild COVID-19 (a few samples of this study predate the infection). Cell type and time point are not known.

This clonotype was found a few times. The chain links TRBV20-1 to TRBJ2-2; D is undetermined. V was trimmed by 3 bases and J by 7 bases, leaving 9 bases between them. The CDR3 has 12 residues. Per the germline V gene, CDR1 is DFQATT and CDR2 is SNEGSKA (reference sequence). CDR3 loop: CSASQPLGELFF. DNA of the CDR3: TGCAGTGCTAGTCAACCGCTCGGGGAGCTGTTTTTT.

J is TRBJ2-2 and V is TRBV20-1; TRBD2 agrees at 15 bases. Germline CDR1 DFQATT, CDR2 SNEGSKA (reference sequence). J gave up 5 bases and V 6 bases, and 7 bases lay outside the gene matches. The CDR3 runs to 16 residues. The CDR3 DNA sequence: TGCAGTGCCACTGGACTAGCGGGGGGGCATACCGGGGAGCTGTTTTTT. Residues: CSATGLAGGHTGELFF.

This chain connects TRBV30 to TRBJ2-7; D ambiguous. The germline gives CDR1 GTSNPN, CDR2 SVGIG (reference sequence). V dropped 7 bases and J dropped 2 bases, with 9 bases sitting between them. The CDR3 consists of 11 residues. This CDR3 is CAFSRAYEQYF. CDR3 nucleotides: TGTGCCTTTTCCCGCGCCTACGAGCAGTACTTC.

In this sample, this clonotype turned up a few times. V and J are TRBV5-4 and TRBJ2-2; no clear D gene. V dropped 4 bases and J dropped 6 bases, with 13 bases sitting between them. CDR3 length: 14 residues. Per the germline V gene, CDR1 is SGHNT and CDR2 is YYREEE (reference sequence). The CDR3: CASSLGPDSGELFF. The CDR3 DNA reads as TGTGCCAGCAGCCTCGGTCCCGACTCCGGGGAGCTGTTTTTT.

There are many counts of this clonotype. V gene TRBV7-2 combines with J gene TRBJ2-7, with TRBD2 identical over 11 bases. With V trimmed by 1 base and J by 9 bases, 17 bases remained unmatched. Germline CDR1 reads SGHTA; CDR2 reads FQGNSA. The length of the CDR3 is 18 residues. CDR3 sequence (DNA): TGTGCCAGCAGCTTAGTTCTCGGGATTGGTAGCGGGGGGGCCGCGCAGTACTTC. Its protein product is CASSLVLGIGSGGAAQYF.

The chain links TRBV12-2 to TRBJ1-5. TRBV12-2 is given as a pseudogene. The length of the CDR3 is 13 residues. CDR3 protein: CASRLSHPQPQHF. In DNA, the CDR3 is TGTGCAAGTCGCCTAAGTCACCCTCAGCCCCAGCATTTT.

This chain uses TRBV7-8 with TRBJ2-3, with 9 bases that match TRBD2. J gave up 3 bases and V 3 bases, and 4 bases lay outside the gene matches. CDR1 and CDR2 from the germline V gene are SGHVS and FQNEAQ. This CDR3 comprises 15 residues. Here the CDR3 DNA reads TGTGCCAGCAGCTTGCTAGCGGGGTTTACAGATACGCAGTATTTT. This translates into CASSLLAGFTDTQYF. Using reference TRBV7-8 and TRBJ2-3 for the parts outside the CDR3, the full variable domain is GAGVSQSPRYKVAKRGQDVALRCDPISGHVSLFWYQQALGQGPEFLTYFQNEAQLDKSGLPSDRFFAERPEGSVSTLKIQRTQQEDSAVYLCASSLLAGFTDTQYFGPGTRLTVL.

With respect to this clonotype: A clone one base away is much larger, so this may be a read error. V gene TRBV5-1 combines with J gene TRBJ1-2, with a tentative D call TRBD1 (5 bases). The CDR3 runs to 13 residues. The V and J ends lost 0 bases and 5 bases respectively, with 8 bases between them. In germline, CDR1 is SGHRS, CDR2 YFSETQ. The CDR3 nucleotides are TGCGCCAGCAGCTTGGTGGGGCAATATGGCTACACCTTC. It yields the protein CASSLVGQYGYTF.

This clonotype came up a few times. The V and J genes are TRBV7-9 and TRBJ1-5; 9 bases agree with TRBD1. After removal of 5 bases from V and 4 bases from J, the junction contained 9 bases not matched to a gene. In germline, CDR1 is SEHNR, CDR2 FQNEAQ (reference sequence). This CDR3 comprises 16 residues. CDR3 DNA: TGTGCCAGCAGCGACTCGGGACAGGGAAAGAATCAGCCCCAGCATTTT. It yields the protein CASSDSGQGKNQPQHF.

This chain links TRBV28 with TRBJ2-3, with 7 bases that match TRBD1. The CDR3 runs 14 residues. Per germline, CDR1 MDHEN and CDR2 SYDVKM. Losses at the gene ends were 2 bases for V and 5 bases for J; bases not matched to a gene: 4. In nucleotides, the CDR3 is TGTGCCAGCAGTTTAGGACAGGTGCAAGATACGCAGTATTTT. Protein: CASSLGQVQDTQYF. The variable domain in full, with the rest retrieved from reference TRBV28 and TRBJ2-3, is DVKVTQSSRYLVKRTGEKVFLECVQDMDHENMFWYRQDPGLGLRLIYFSYDVKMKEKGDIPEGYSVSREKKERFSLILESASTNQTSMYLCASSLGQVQDTQYFGPGTRLTVL.

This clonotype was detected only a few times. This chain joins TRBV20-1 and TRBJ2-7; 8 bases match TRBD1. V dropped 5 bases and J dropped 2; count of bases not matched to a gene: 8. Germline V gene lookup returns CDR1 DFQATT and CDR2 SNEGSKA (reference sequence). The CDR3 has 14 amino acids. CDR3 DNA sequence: TGCAGTGCTTTAAGACAGGGGAGTACCTACGAGCAGTACTTC. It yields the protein CSALRQGSTYEQYF.

In DNA, the CDR3 is TGTGCCAGCAGTGAAGTAGAGTTCGAAGCTGGCTACACCTTC. This sequence encodes CASSEVEFEAGYTF. This chain connects TRBV2 to TRBJ1-2; D gene ambiguous. Trimming left V 1 base short and J 7 bases short, with 13 bases between. Germline V gene lookup returns CDR1 SNHLY and CDR2 FYNNEI. This CDR3 has 14 amino acids.

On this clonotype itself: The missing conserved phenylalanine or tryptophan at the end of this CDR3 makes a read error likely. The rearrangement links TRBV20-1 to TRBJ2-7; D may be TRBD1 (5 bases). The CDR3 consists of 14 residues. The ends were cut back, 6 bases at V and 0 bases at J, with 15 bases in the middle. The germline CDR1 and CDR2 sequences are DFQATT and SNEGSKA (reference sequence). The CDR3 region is CSATGDRGSYEQYL. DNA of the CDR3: TGCAGTGCCACAGGAGACCGCGGCTCCTACGAGCAGTACTTA.

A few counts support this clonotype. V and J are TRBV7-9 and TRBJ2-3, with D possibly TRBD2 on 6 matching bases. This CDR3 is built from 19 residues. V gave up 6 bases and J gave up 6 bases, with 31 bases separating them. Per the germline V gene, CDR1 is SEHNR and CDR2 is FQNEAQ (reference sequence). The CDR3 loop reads CASSLPFRGGRSFGDTQYF. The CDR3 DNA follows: TGTGCCAGCAGTCTTCCCTTCCGGGGAGGAAGGTCTTTTGGGGATACGCAGTATTTT.

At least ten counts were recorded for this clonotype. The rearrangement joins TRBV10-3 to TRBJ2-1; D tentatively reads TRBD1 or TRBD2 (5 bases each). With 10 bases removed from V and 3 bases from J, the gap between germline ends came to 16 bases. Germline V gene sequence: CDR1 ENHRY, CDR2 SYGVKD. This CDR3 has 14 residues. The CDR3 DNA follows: TGTGCCACCTCTCCGCCGGGGCTCTACAATGAGCAGTTCTTC. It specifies CATSPPGLYNEQFF.

CDR3 sequence (DNA): TGTGCCAGCAGCTTAAGCACAGGAAGAGTCGATGAGCAGTTCTTC. Translating it yields CASSLSTGRVDEQFF. The chain uses TRBV11-3 and TRBJ2-1, with D maybe TRBD1 (5 bases). From germline, CDR1 is SGHNT and CDR2 YENEEA. V was pared by 2 bases and J by 8 bases, with 16 bases between. The CDR3 covers 15 residues.